Below are 27 T cell receptor beta chains sequenced from a single sample in a study of technical replicates of blood from a few donors. Profiling relied on immunoSEQ multiplex PCR, and the TCRdb table lists in-frame clones only, not all of them. The repertoire consists of 80,000 to 100,000 clones, with around 92% occurring once and the leading ten covering 0.27%. The sample comprised T cells isolated from PBMCs. The receptors originated from a human donor in good health.

The CDR3 loop reads CSVEDRRTEAFF. CDR3 sequence (DNA): TGCAGCGTTGAAGATCGTCGTACTGAAGCTTTCTTT. The rearrangement uses TRBV29-1 and TRBJ1-1, with D hard to call. This CDR3 has 12 residues. The V and J ends lost 0 bases and 5 bases respectively, with 7 bases between them. Germline lookup yields CDR1 SQVTM and CDR2 ANQGSEA.

The chain is built from TRBV28 and TRBJ2-7; TRBD1 matches 7 bases. Germline CDR1 and CDR2: MDHEN and SYDVKM. The CDR3 extends over 14 amino acids. V shed 5 bases and J 2 bases; nucleotides not matched to a gene: 6. CDR3 coding DNA: TGTGCCAGCAGTGCACAGGGGCATGCCTACGAGCAGTACTTC. Residues: CASSAQGHAYEQYF.

The chain carries TRBV18 and TRBJ2-7; 8 bases map to TRBD1. With 6 bases clipped from V and 1 base from J, the junction kept 11 bases outside the gene matches. In germline, CDR1 is KGHSH, CDR2 LQKENI. CDR3 length equals 16 residues. The CDR3 nucleotides read TGTGCCAGCTCGCCTACCCCGGGACAGGATTCCTACGAGCAGTACTTC. It specifies CASSPTPGQDSYEQYF.

The chain combines TRBV15 with TRBJ1-3; D not resolved. The ends were cut back, 5 bases at V and 6 bases at J, with 20 bases in the middle. This CDR3 is built from 16 residues. Germline assignment: CDR1 LNHNV and CDR2 YYDKDF (reference sequence). DNA for the CDR3: TGTGCCACCAGCGGCGAACACGGGGAACCAATAAACACCATATATTTT. Protein product: CATSGEHGEPINTIYF.

This clone turned up a few times. The chain combines TRBV29-1 with TRBJ2-5; D unclear. The CDR3 is 12 residues long. Between the trimmed V and J ends, which lost 7 bases and 4 bases, there was a span of 13 bases. The germline V gene encodes CDR1 SQVTM and CDR2 ANQGSEA. CDR3 in amino acids: CSAAPEAETQYF. In DNA form, the CDR3 reads TGCAGCGCTGCCCCAGAGGCAGAGACCCAGTACTTC.

This clone turned up a few times. J is TRBJ1-2 and V is TRBV6-1; D is ambiguous. The CDR3 is 12 amino acids. Trimming took 5 bases from V and 7 from J, leaving 11 bases between them. The germline CDR1 and CDR2 sequences are MNHNS and SASEGT. The CDR3 DNA sequence: TGTGCCAGCAGTCGTTCGAACAGTGGCTACACCTTC. Translation: CASSRSNSGYTF.

CDR3 DNA: TGTGCCAGCAGCTCCCGGTCCTCTGGGGCCAACGTCCTGACTTTC. Encoded protein: CASSSRSSGANVLTF. The chain has TRBV7-3 and TRBJ2-6, with unresolved D. This CDR3 spans 15 amino acids. V was trimmed by 4 bases and J by 0 bases, leaving 7 bases between them. The germline gives CDR1 SGHTA, CDR2 FQGTGA.

A single count supports this clone. This chain links TRBV7-9 with TRBJ1-5; the D is unclear. The CDR3 has 14 amino acids. CDR1 is SEHNR, CDR2 FQNEAQ, per germline (reference sequence). The V end was cut by 5 bases, the J end by 1 base, with 9 bases between. This CDR3 reads CASSASGSNQPQHF. CDR3 nucleotides: TGTGCCAGCAGCGCGAGCGGGAGCAATCAGCCCCAGCATTTT.

The chain uses TRBV19 and TRBJ1-2; 7 nucleotides align to TRBD1. In germline, CDR1 is LNHDA, CDR2 SQIVND (reference sequence). The CDR3 is 15 amino acids. The junction had 5 bases not matched to a gene; V was cut back by 4 bases and J by 0 bases. CDR3 protein: CASSKETGANYGYTF. In DNA form, the CDR3 reads TGTGCCAGTAGTAAGGAAACAGGGGCTAACTATGGCTACACCTTC.

The chain links TRBV5-4 to TRBJ1-1; a possible D gene is TRBD1 (5 bases). Germline CDR1 is SGHNT and CDR2 is YYREEE (reference sequence). Trimming cost V 6 bases and J 3 bases, with 18 bases left between them. The CDR3 runs 15 residues. The CDR3 protein is CASKSPGRGDTEAFF. The CDR3 DNA sequence: TGTGCCAGCAAGTCTCCGGGACGGGGGGACACTGAAGCTTTCTTT.

In DNA form, the CDR3 reads TGTGCCAGCAGCCCTACAGGGGGAAGGACTGAAGCTTTCTTT. Its translation: CASSPTGGRTEAFF. V usage is TRBV28 and J usage is TRBJ1-1, with 8 bases fitting TRBD1. Unmatched junction bases numbered 8, after V lost 6 bases and J lost 5 bases. CDR1 and CDR2 from the germline V gene are MDHEN and SYDVKM. This CDR3 has 14 amino acids.

The chain carries TRBV7-8 and TRBJ1-2, with 9 bases aligning to TRBD1. The CDR3 runs 21 residues. Germline loops: CDR1 SGHVS, CDR2 FQNEAQ. The trim removed 5 bases at V and 0 bases at J, leaving 22 bases unmatched. The CDR3 reads CASSQTEGSRTGEGANYGYTF. In DNA, the CDR3 is TGTGCCAGCAGCCAGACGGAAGGGAGCCGGACAGGGGAGGGAGCTAACTATGGCTACACCTTC.

The V call is TRBV6-5, the J call TRBJ2-7; 9 bases map to TRBD1. The CDR3 length is 14 residues. Germline loops: CDR1 MNHEY, CDR2 SVGAGI. With 8 bases clipped from V and 2 bases from J, the junction kept 7 bases outside the gene matches. The CDR3 region has the DNA TGTGCCAGCGTTCCAGGGACAGGGCCCTACGAGCAGTACTTC. Protein product: CASVPGTGPYEQYF.

This chain links TRBV5-1 with TRBJ1-1, with 10 nucleotides matching TRBD1. CDR3 length equals 14 residues. From germline, CDR1 is SGHRS and CDR2 YFSETQ. The ends lost 4 bases at V and 1 base at J; junction bases unmatched: 1. CDR3 in DNA: TGCGCCAGCAGCCGGGACAGGGGGAACACTGAAGCTTTCTTT. It is translated as CASSRDRGNTEAFF.

CDR3 DNA: TGCGCCAGCAGCTTGGTTCGAGCGGACACAGATACGCAGTATTTT. It translates to CASSLVRADTDTQYF. The gene calls are TRBV5-1 and TRBJ2-3, with D possibly matching TRBD2 (5 bases). Trimming pared 0 bases from V and 2 bases from J, leaving 10 bases between. The CDR3 runs 15 residues. Germline V gene lookup returns CDR1 SGHRS and CDR2 YFSETQ.

This clone has more than one count but fewer than ten. This chain connects TRBV5-4 to TRBJ2-7, with 7 bases identical to TRBD2. J gave up 4 bases and V 9 bases, and 16 bases lay outside the gene matches. Germline-derived CDR1 and CDR2 are SGHNT and YYREEE (reference sequence). CDR3 size: 15 residues. CDR3 amino acids: CATAGRRGSSYEQYF. The CDR3, as DNA: TGTGCCACAGCAGGGAGACGCGGGAGTAGTTACGAGCAGTACTTC.

The chain links TRBV29-1 to TRBJ2-7; D may be TRBD2 (5 bases). V lost 8 bases to trimming and J lost 6 bases, with 14 bases between them. Germline V gene data show CDR1 as SQVTM and CDR2 as ANQGSEA. The CDR3 runs to 11 residues. The CDR3 sequence: CSLENGGEQYF. For the CDR3, the DNA is TGCAGCCTCGAGAACGGAGGCGAGCAGTACTTC.

J is TRBJ2-3 and V is TRBV29-1, with TRBD2 identical over 7 bases. The CDR3 consists of 15 residues. V was clipped by 1 base and J by 2 bases; unmatched bases: 6. From germline, CDR1 is SQVTM and CDR2 ANQGSEA. The chain's CDR3 is CSVEVAGFVTDTQYF. DNA of the CDR3: TGCAGCGTTGAAGTAGCGGGCTTCGTCACAGATACGCAGTATTTT.

This chain joins TRBV10-1 and TRBJ2-3; TRBD2 matches at 14 bases. This CDR3 contains 16 residues. After removal of 2 bases from V and 5 bases from J, the junction contained 3 bases not matched to a gene. Germline CDR1 and CDR2: WNHNN and SYGVQD (reference sequence). The CDR3 here is CASSEQTSGGVDTQYF. The CDR3 nucleotides read TGCGCCAGCAGTGAGCAGACTAGCGGGGGGGTAGATACGCAGTATTTT.

This sequence joins TRBV30 and TRBJ1-4; perhaps TRBD1 as D (5 bases). The CDR3 sequence is 12 residues long. V was shortened by 3 bases and J by 8 bases, with 10 bases between the two germline ends. Germline CDR1 and CDR2: GTSNPN and SVGIG (reference sequence). The CDR3 sequence is CAWSGGGEKLFF. CDR3 sequence (DNA): TGTGCCTGGAGCGGGGGAGGCGAAAAACTGTTTTTT. The whole variable domain, filled in from reference TRBV30 and TRBJ1-4, reads SQTIHQWPATLVQPVGSPLSLECTVEGTSNPNLYWYRQAAGRGLQLLFYSVGIGQISSEVPQNLSASRPQDRQFILSSKKLLLSDSGFYLCAWSGGGEKLFFGSGTQLSVL.

This clone was counted a few times. DNA for the CDR3: TGCGCCAGCAGCCCACCGACGGGAAACAATCAGCCCCAGCATTTT. It codes for CASSPPTGNNQPQHF. This chain uses TRBV4-1 with TRBJ1-5; unclear D gene. Trimming removed 4 bases at V and 3 bases at J, with 13 bases between. CDR1 and CDR2 from the germline V gene are MGHRA and YSYEKL. The CDR3 contains 15 residues.

The J gene is TRBJ1-1, the V gene TRBV7-8; TRBD1 might be the D (5 bases). The V end lost 3 bases, the J end lost 6 bases, and 17 bases lay between the germline ends. Germline CDR1 reads SGHVS; CDR2 reads FQNEAQ. The CDR3 length is 15 residues. This CDR3 reads CASSFWGKALSEAFF. As DNA, the CDR3 is TGTGCCAGCAGCTTTTGGGGCAAGGCATTGTCTGAAGCTTTCTTT. Full variable domain (outside the CDR3, taken from reference TRBV7-8 and TRBJ1-1): GAGVSQSPRYKVAKRGQDVALRCDPISGHVSLFWYQQALGQGPEFLTYFQNEAQLDKSGLPSDRFFAERPEGSVSTLKIQRTQQEDSAVYLCASSFWGKALSEAFFGQGTRLTVV.

Here the CDR3 reads CASCGSDTEAFF. CDR3 coding DNA: TGTGCCTCTTGCGGTAGTGACACTGAAGCTTTCTTT. The rearrangement uses TRBV19 and TRBJ1-1; no clear D. Looked up from germline, CDR1 is LNHDA and CDR2 is SQIVND (reference sequence). The V end lost 11 bases, the J end lost 3 bases, and 13 bases lay between the germline ends. This CDR3 has 12 amino acids. Combining the CDR3 with reference TRBV19 and TRBJ1-1 gives the whole variable domain DGGITQSPKYLFRKEGQNVTLSCEQNLNHDAMYWYRQDPGQGLRLIYYSQIVNDFQKGDIAEGYSVSREKKESFPLTVTSAQKNPTAFYLCASCGSDTEAFFGQGTRLTVV.

The V and J genes are TRBV5-1 and TRBJ1-1, with 7 nucleotides matching TRBD1. The germline V gene has CDR1 SGHRS and CDR2 YFSETQ. CDR3 length: 14 residues. Germline trimming cut 0 bases from V and 3 bases from J; bases unmatched to any gene: 2. The chain's CDR3 is CASSLGTGDTEAFF. CDR3 DNA sequence: TGCGCCAGCAGCTTGGGTACAGGGGACACTGAAGCTTTCTTT. Combining the CDR3 with reference TRBV5-1 and TRBJ1-1 gives the whole variable domain KAGVTQTPRYLIKTRGQQVTLSCSPISGHRSVSWYQQTPGQGLQFLFEYFSETQRNKGNFPGRFSGRQFSNSRSEMNVSTLELGDSALYLCASSLGTGDTEAFFGQGTRLTVV.

The chain is built from TRBV28 and TRBJ2-5; the D gene is possibly TRBD1 (7 bases). Germline CDR1 reads MDHEN; CDR2 reads SYDVKM. The V gene lost 6 bases and the J gene lost 5 bases, with 16 bases spanning the gap. The CDR3 consists of 14 residues. CDR3 region: CASRPSTGRETQYF. CDR3 bases: TGTGCCAGCAGACCCTCGACAGGGAGGGAGACCCAGTACTTC.

This chain uses TRBV5-1 with TRBJ2-7; D gene ambiguous. Trimming removed 4 bases at V and 2 bases at J, with 4 bases between. The CDR3 sequence is 11 residues long. The germline V gene encodes CDR1 SGHRS and CDR2 YFSETQ. The CDR3 DNA sequence: TGCGCCAGCAGCGGCACCTACGAGCAGTACTTC. This translates into CASSGTYEQYF. The whole variable domain, filled in from reference TRBV5-1 and TRBJ2-7, reads KAGVTQTPRYLIKTRGQQVTLSCSPISGHRSVSWYQQTPGQGLQFLFEYFSETQRNKGNFPGRFSGRQFSNSRSEMNVSTLELGDSALYLCASSGTYEQYFGPGTRLTVT.

The rearrangement uses TRBV5-1 and TRBJ2-3; the match to TRBD2 covers 7 bases. Germline CDR1 and CDR2: SGHRS and YFSETQ. The CDR3 totals 14 residues. V gave up 3 bases and J gave up 4 bases; unmatched junction bases: 5. The CDR3 loop reads CASSWGGDADTQYF. CDR3 sequence (DNA): TGCGCCAGCAGCTGGGGGGGAGACGCAGATACGCAGTATTTT.